These 29 T cell receptor beta chains came from one sample sequenced in a study of Ad26.COV2.S vaccination and SARS-CoV-2 variants. Here immunoSEQ multiplex PCR was the method, and the copy in TCRdb shows in-frame clones only, minus some. Among roughly 500,000 clones, 89% were seen once, and the ten largest hold around 2.5%. The treatment was: roughly 19 received Ad26.COV2.S at low or high dose, single or two shots; about 5 received placebo; per-sample allocation not given. Each sample was drawn 63 days after the first injection (of vaccine or placebo). The sample in question was peripheral blood, obtained in a trial of Ad26.COV2.S vaccine versus placebo. All receptors derive from a person aged 18-65 years who received the Ad26.COV2.S COVID-19 vaccine or a placebo.

With regard to this clone: Mismatch with germline at one junction end may stem from a read error. The chain joins TRBV7-2 to TRBJ2-2, with no clear D. There are 16 residues in the CDR3. Germline V gene lookup returns CDR1 SGHTA and CDR2 FQGNSA. In nucleotides, the CDR3 is TGTGCCAGCAGCTTATTAGGGCCTGGGAACTCCGGGGAGCTGTTTTTT. Its translation is CASSLLGPGNSGELFF.

J is TRBJ1-2 and V is TRBV5-1, with D tentatively TRBD1 (6 bases). V was cut by 0 bases and J by 4 bases, with 16 bases left in between. The germline CDR1 and CDR2 sequences are SGHRS and YFSETQ. The CDR3 runs to 16 residues. The CDR3 DNA sequence: TGCGCCAGCAGCTTGGCCGGGGACGGACAGCGCTATGGCTACACCTTC. Encoded protein: CASSLAGDGQRYGYTF.

J is TRBJ2-3 and V is TRBV6-5; D might be TRBD2 (5 bases). Germline V gene data show CDR1 as MNHEY and CDR2 as SVGAGI. The length of the CDR3 is 14 residues. Between the trimmed V and J ends, which lost 6 bases and 2 bases, there was a span of 12 bases. CDR3 coding DNA: TGTGCCAGCAGCACAGAGGGATCCACAGATACGCAGTATTTT. It yields the protein CASSTEGSTDTQYF.

J is TRBJ1-4 and V is TRBV5-1; no firm D call. V gave up 1 base and J gave up 8 bases, with 12 bases separating them. CDR1 is SGHRS and CDR2 is YFSETQ in the germline V gene. The CDR3 is 14 residues long. The CDR3 sequence is CASSLMTFGEKLFF. The CDR3 DNA is TGCGCCAGCAGCTTGATGACCTTTGGCGAAAAACTGTTTTTT.

The chain employs TRBV12-5 and TRBJ2-5, with 14 positions matching TRBD2. Per germline, CDR1 LGHNT and CDR2 FRNRAP. The CDR3 contains 17 residues. With 6 bases clipped from V and 2 bases from J, the junction kept 8 bases outside the gene matches. The CDR3 coding sequence is TGTGCTAGTGGGGCCGGGACTAGCGGGGGTCTACAAGAGACCCAGTACTTC. The encoded protein is CASGAGTSGGLQETQYF.

This clone has more than one count but fewer than ten. This chain links TRBV10-3 with TRBJ2-5; 10 bases are a match to TRBD2. CDR3 size: 13 residues. J lost 4 bases, V lost 6 bases, and 2 bases had no gene match. Germline V CDR1 and CDR2: ENHRY, SYGVKD. The CDR3: CAISRTSGETQYF. The DNA of the CDR3 is TGTGCCATCAGCAGGACTAGCGGAGAGACCCAGTACTTC.

This chain joins TRBV6-2 or TRBV6-3 and TRBJ1-1; D might be TRBD1 (5 bases). This CDR3 has 12 residues. Trimming pared 3 bases from V and 8 bases from J, leaving 10 bases between. Germline CDR1 is MNHEY and CDR2 is SVGEGT. The CDR3 DNA reads TGTGCCAGCAGTTATTTCCAGGGCGAAGCTTTCTTT. Encoded protein: CASSYFQGEAFF.

The rearrangement uses TRBV7-3 and TRBJ1-1; D gene unclear. The CDR3 length is 13 residues. V lost 1 base and J lost 3, with 6 bases in between. Germline lookup yields CDR1 SGHTA and CDR2 FQGTGA. The CDR3 loop reads CASSLKGDTEAFF. The CDR3 DNA is TGTGCCAGCAGCTTAAAGGGTGACACTGAAGCTTTCTTT.

DNA of the CDR3: TGTGCCAGTAAGGGCCGATATCAAGAGAGGGGGGCCAACGTCCTGACTTTC. This translates into CASKGRYQERGANVLTF. The V and J genes are TRBV19 and TRBJ2-6; D not resolved. In germline, CDR1 is LNHDA, CDR2 SQIVND (reference sequence). The V gene lost 7 bases and the J gene lost 4 bases, with 20 bases spanning the gap. This CDR3 has 17 amino acids.

This chain uses TRBV7-8 with TRBJ2-3, with 8 bases aligning to TRBD2. Germline CDR1 is SGHVS and CDR2 is FQNEAQ. Trimming took 5 bases from V and 1 from J; bases not matched to a gene: 8. CDR3 length: 16 amino acids. The CDR3 here is CASSRLPAGGTDTQYF. The CDR3 nucleotides read TGTGCCAGCAGCCGACTCCCAGCGGGGGGCACAGATACGCAGTATTTT.

The chain recombines TRBV27 with TRBJ1-5, with 10 bases fitting TRBD1. V trimming: 5 bases; J trimming: 2 bases; junction bases outside the gene matches: 9. The CDR3 length is 17 residues. Per germline, CDR1 MNHEY and CDR2 SMNVEV (reference sequence). CDR3 residues: CASSADPTGGGNQPQHF. In DNA form, the CDR3 reads TGTGCCAGCAGTGCTGACCCGACAGGGGGCGGCAATCAGCCCCAGCATTTT.

The rearrangement links TRBV7-2 to TRBJ2-1; weak D call: TRBD2 (6 bases). V gave up 5 bases and J gave up 0 bases, with 11 bases separating them. CDR1 and CDR2 from the germline V gene are SGHTA and FQGNSA. This CDR3 is built from 15 residues. CDR3 residues: CASSNSGSSYNEQFF. CDR3 bases: TGTGCCAGCAGCAATAGCGGCAGCTCCTACAATGAGCAGTTCTTC.

This clone was seen more than once but under ten times. This sequence joins TRBV30 and TRBJ1-4; possibly TRBD1 for D (6 bases). This CDR3 is 14 amino acids long. Between the trimmed V and J ends, which lost 4 bases and 6 bases, there was a span of 15 bases. Per the germline V gene, CDR1 is GTSNPN and CDR2 is SVGIG (reference sequence). CDR3 sequence reads: CAWNSQGMDEKLFF. CDR3 DNA: TGTGCCTGGAATTCGCAGGGGATGGATGAAAAACTGTTTTTT.

The V gene is TRBV5-4, the J gene TRBJ2-3; 12 bases map to TRBD2. Trimming removed 4 bases from V and 4 bases from J; junction bases left unmatched: 10. CDR3 size: 17 residues. CDR1 SGHNT and CDR2 YYREEE come from the germline V gene (reference sequence). In DNA form, the CDR3 reads TGTGCCAGCAGCCCACCACTTTCTAGCGGGGGGGCAGATACGCAGTATTTT. Translated: CASSPPLSSGGADTQYF.

The chain has TRBV12-2 and TRBJ2-7; the table's D gene call, TRBD2, was not cross checked with the DNA. TRBV12-2 is assigned pseudogene status. This CDR3 has 17 residues. CDR3 nucleotides: TGTGCAAGTCGCCCCGAAGCGGGGGGGGACGCCTCCTACGAGCAGTACTTC. This translates into CASRPEAGGDASYEQYF.

The chain links TRBV7-6 to TRBJ1-2; D is uncertain. Germline assignment: CDR1 SGHVS and CDR2 FNYEAQ. V lost 1 base and J lost 7, with 31 bases in between. CDR3 length: 20 residues. In DNA, the CDR3 is TGTGCCAGCAGCTTAGAAATAAAGGGAAAAGTGAACAGCAGGCTCTTTGGCTACACCTTC. As protein: CASSLEIKGKVNSRLFGYTF.

The chain has TRBV11-2 and TRBJ2-6, with D perhaps matching TRBD2 (6 bases). This CDR3 comprises 15 residues. Germline V CDR1 and CDR2: SGHAT, FQNNGV. Trimming took off 5 bases at V and 4 bases at J, with 12 bases between the two ends. The CDR3 sequence: CASSQTGVGANVLTF. The CDR3, as DNA: TGTGCCAGCAGCCAGACGGGGGTCGGGGCCAACGTCCTGACTTTC. The variable domain in full, completed from reference TRBV11-2 and TRBJ2-6, reads EAGVAQSPRYKIIEKRQSVAFWCNPISGHATLYWYQQILGQGPKLLIQFQNNGVVDDSQLPKDRFSAERLKGVDSTLKIQPAKLEDSAVYLCASSQTGVGANVLTFGAGSRLTVL.

The chain joins TRBV7-2 to TRBJ2-3; D may be TRBD2 (6 bases). Germline V gene lookup returns CDR1 SGHTA and CDR2 FQGNSA. V lost 5 bases and J 4 bases, leaving 16 bases between the germline ends. This CDR3 comprises 15 residues. DNA of the CDR3: TGTGCCAGCAGCAAGAAGGGGCGGGGACCAGATACGCAGTATTTT. Protein product: CASSKKGRGPDTQYF.

This clone was seen a single time. The chain uses TRBV5-1 and TRBJ1-1; 10 nucleotides line up with TRBD1. The CDR3 totals 14 residues. Trimming cost V 4 bases and J 4 bases; bases outside gene matches: 4. Germline V lookup: CDR1 SGHRS, CDR2 YFSETQ. CDR3 in DNA: TGCGCCAGCAGCGTTCGACAGGGGGCCACTGAAGCTTTCTTT. It translates to CASSVRQGATEAFF.

J is TRBJ2-5 and V is TRBV18, with 13 bases lining up with TRBD2. The V gene's germline CDR1 is KGHSH and CDR2 LQKENI. Losses at the gene ends were 3 bases for V and 5 bases for J; bases not matched to a gene: 6. This CDR3 contains 16 residues. For the CDR3, the DNA is TGTGCCAGCTCACCGCGGACTAGCGGGAGCGGGGAGACCCAGTACTTC. This encodes CASSPRTSGSGETQYF. The variable domain in full, completed from reference TRBV18 and TRBJ2-5, reads NAGVMQNPRHLVRRRGQEARLRCSPMKGHSHVYWYRQLPEEGLKFMVYLQKENIIDESGMPKERFSAEFPKEGPSILRIQQVVRGDSAAYFCASSPRTSGSGETQYFGPGTRLLVL.

As to this clone: At the DNA level, this CDR3 is encoded by other sequences in the same sample as well. The J gene is TRBJ2-3, the V gene TRBV7-9; no clear D gene. Germline lookup yields CDR1 SEHNR and CDR2 FQNEAQ (reference sequence). Trimming shortened V by 6 bases and J by 5 bases, and 6 bases separated the two germline ends. There are 11 residues in the CDR3. The CDR3 region is CASSPVDTQYF. DNA of the CDR3: TGTGCCAGCAGTCCGGTAGATACGCAGTATTTT.

This CDR3 reads CASSPGQKYEQYF. CDR3 bases: TGTGCCAGCAGCCCGGGACAGAAGTACGAGCAGTACTTC. The rearrangement links TRBV5-4 to TRBJ2-7, with 7 bases lining up with TRBD1. CDR3 size: 13 residues. V was pared by 4 bases and J by 4 bases, with 5 bases of the junction left unmatched. Germline assignment: CDR1 SGHNT and CDR2 YYREEE (reference sequence).

This rearrangement joins TRBV3-1 (or the pseudogene TRBV3-2) to TRBJ2-5, with a weak D call TRBD2 (6 bases). The CDR3 has 17 residues. The V gene's germline CDR1 is LGHDT and CDR2 YNNKEL (reference sequence). Trimming shortened V by 2 bases and J by 1 base, and 17 bases separated the two germline ends. The CDR3 loop reads CASSQSWNGGVQETQYF. In nucleotides, the CDR3 is TGTGCCAGCAGCCAATCCTGGAACGGAGGGGTCCAAGAGACCCAGTACTTC.

The chain uses TRBV7-3 and TRBJ2-2; no definite D call. Between the trimmed V and J ends, which lost 2 bases and 5 bases, there was a span of 18 bases. This CDR3 has 17 residues. The V gene's germline CDR1 is SGHTA and CDR2 FQGTGA. The CDR3 coding sequence is TGTGCCAGCAGCTTAGCGCTGACCGGAATCGTAACCGGGGAGCTGTTTTTT. Its protein is CASSLALTGIVTGELFF. Using reference TRBV7-3 and TRBJ2-2 for the parts outside the CDR3, the full variable domain is GAGVSQTPSNKVTEKGKYVELRCDPISGHTALYWYRQSLGQGPEFLIYFQGTGAADDSGLPNDRFFAVRPEGSVSTLKIQRTERGDSAVYLCASSLALTGIVTGELFFGEGSRLTVL.

The chain recombines TRBV28 with TRBJ2-2, with 8 bases aligning to TRBD1. CDR3 length: 13 amino acids. Trimming at V came to 11 bases and at J to 5 bases, leaving 7 bases not matched to a gene. Germline-derived CDR1 and CDR2 are MDHEN and SYDVKM. CDR3 region: CAGRQGWTGELFF. In nucleotides, the CDR3 is TGTGCCGGGAGACAGGGGTGGACCGGGGAGCTGTTTTTT.

This clone occurred once. The chain uses TRBV18 and TRBJ1-6; no reliable D call. Germline V gene data show CDR1 as KGHSH and CDR2 as LQKENI. The V end lost 3 bases, the J end lost 6 bases, and 12 bases lay between the germline ends. The CDR3 is 15 residues long. CDR3 sequence reads: CASSPAGGLNSPLHF. CDR3 DNA sequence: TGTGCCAGCTCACCCGCTGGTGGCCTTAATTCACCCCTCCACTTT.

This chain joins TRBV24-1 and TRBJ1-5; a weak D match, TRBD1 (5 bases). The length of the CDR3 is 14 residues. The germline gives CDR1 KGHDR, CDR2 SFDVKD. Trimming took 8 bases from V and 3 from J, leaving 13 bases between them. In DNA form, the CDR3 reads TGTGCCACCAAGGCCAGGGACCCCAATCAGCCCCAGCATTTT. Translation: CATKARDPNQPQHF.

The chain has TRBV7-9 and TRBJ1-2; D is uncertain. The CDR3 totals 14 residues. Germline CDR1 SEHNR, CDR2 FQNEAQ (reference sequence). The V gene lost 1 base and the J gene lost 6 bases, with 12 bases spanning the gap. The CDR3 loop is CASSLEGGRDGYTF. CDR3 nucleotides: TGTGCCAGCAGCTTAGAAGGAGGGCGTGATGGCTACACCTTC. Full variable domain (remainder filled in from reference TRBV7-9 and TRBJ1-2): DTGVSQNPRHKITKRGQNVTFRCDPISEHNRLYWYRQTLGQGPEFLTYFQNEAQLEKSRLLSDRFSAERPKGSFSTLEIQRTEQGDSAMYLCASSLEGGRDGYTFGSGTRLTVV.

The V call is TRBV5-1, the J call TRBJ1-5, with 11 bases fitting TRBD1. Germline CDR1 and CDR2: SGHRS and YFSETQ. The length of the CDR3 is 14 residues. J gave up 6 bases and V 6 bases, and 5 bases lay outside the gene matches. The CDR3 loop reads CASKPGQGVQPQHF. In DNA, the CDR3 is TGCGCCAGCAAGCCGGGACAGGGGGTTCAGCCCCAGCATTTT.